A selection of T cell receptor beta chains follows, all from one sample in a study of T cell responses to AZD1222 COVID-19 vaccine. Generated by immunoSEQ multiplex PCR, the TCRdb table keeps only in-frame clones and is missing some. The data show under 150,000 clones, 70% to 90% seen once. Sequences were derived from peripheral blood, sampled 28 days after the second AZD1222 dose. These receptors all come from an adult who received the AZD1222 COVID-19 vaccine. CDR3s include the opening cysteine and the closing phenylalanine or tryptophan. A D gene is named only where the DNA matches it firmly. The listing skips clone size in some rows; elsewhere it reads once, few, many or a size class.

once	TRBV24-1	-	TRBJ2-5	TGTGCCACCAGTGATTGGGGGGAGGAGACCCAGTACTTC	CATSDWGEETQYF
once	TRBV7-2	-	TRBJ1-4	TGTGCCAGCAGCTTATTACTAGTTAGTGAAAAACTGTTTTTT	CASSLLLVSEKLFF
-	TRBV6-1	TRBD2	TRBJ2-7	TGTGCCAGCAGTGAGTCTTTAGGGAGGGACGAGCAGTACTTC	CASSESLGRDEQYF
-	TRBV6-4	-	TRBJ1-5	TGTGCCAGCAGTGACTCAACAGGGCGTCAGCCCCAGCATTTT	CASSDSTGRQPQHF
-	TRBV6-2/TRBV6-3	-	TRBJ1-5	TGTGCCAGCAGTGACATCTACCGGGATCAGCCCCAGCATTTT	CASSDIYRDQPQHF
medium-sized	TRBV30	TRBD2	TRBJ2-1	TGTGCCTGGAGTCCGCGGGGGGATTCGGTAAATGAGCAGTTCTTC	CAWSPRGDSVNEQFF
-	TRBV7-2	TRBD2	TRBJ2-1	TGTGCCAGCAGCTTATTCCTAGCGGGGGGCCGTAACAATGAGCAGTTCTTC	CASSLFLAGGRNNEQFF
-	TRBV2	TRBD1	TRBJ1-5	TGTGCCAGCAGTGGGCTGGGACAGCAGCCCCAGCATTTT	CASSGLGQQPQHF
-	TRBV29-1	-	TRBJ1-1	TGCAGCGTTTTGGGTGGGAACACTGAAGCTTTCTTT	CSVLGGNTEAFF
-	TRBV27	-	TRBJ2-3	TGTGCCAGCAGTCCGGCCAACGGGGGCCCCGCGTATTTT	CASSPANGGPAYF
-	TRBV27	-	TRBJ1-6	TGTGCCAGCAGTTCGTCGGGAGGGAATAAGGCGTCCCTCCACTTT	CASSSSGGNKASLHF
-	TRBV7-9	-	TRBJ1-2	TGTGCCAGCAGCTATAGCTCCGGCGGCTACACCTTC	CASSYSSGGYTF
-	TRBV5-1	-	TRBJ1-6	TGCGCCAGCAGCTTGGATAACAATTCACCCCTCCACTTT	CASSLDNNSPLHF
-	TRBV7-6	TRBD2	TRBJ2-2	TGTGCCAGCAGCCCCAAAGTCGGACTAGCGGGGGGGACCGGGGAGCTGTTTTTT	CASSPKVGLAGGTGELFF